Following are 20 T cell receptor beta chains from one sample sequenced in a study of CD8+ T cells in alopecia areata. As the sequencing template, cDNA was produced by extracting RNA and reverse transcribing it. The data were produced by immunoSEQ multiplex PCR, yet TCRdb's version contains in-frame clones alone and is incomplete. The sample holds just under 65,000 clones, under 60% seen once. As to treatment: oral pan-JAK inhibitor, 5-10 mg twice daily. Specimen: CD8+ T cells sorted from blood, collected around week 37, from a patient treated with tofacitinib. The source of these receptors is a human donor with alopecia areata.

There are a few counts of this clone. V gene TRBV6-4 combines with J gene TRBJ2-3; D is possibly TRBD1 (6 bases). CDR3 length: 15 residues. Germline V lookup: CDR1 MRHNA, CDR2 SNTAGT. With 3 bases removed from V and 2 bases from J, the gap between germline ends came to 12 bases. In DNA form, the CDR3 reads TGTGCCAGCAGTGAGGGGGCCGAGGTCACAGATACGCAGTATTTT. The encoded protein is CASSEGAEVTDTQYF.

The chain carries TRBV29-1 and TRBJ1-4; TRBD1 agrees at 7 bases. V lost 7 bases and J lost 4; bases outside the gene matches: 6. The CDR3 length is 13 residues. CDR1 and CDR2 from the germline V gene are SQVTM and ANQGSEA. Here the CDR3 reads CSGRTGINEKLFF. In nucleotides, the CDR3 is TGCAGCGGAAGGACAGGTATTAATGAAAAACTGTTTTTT. Full variable domain (outside the CDR3, taken from reference TRBV29-1 and TRBJ1-4): SAVISQKPSRDICQRGTSLTIQCQVDSQVTMMFWYRQQPGQSLTLIATANQGSEATYESGFVIDKFPISRPNLTFSTLTVSNMSPEDSSIYLCSGRTGINEKLFFGSGTQLSVL.

This clone came up once. This chain joins TRBV7-9 and TRBJ1-1; the D gene is possibly TRBD1 (6 bases). This CDR3 spans 15 amino acids. Germline V gives CDR1 SEHNR, CDR2 FQNEAQ (reference sequence). V was trimmed by 5 bases and J by 5 bases, leaving 18 bases between them. The CDR3 spells CASSHSTQGLTEAFF. DNA of the CDR3: TGTGCCAGCAGCCACTCAACTCAGGGGTTGACTGAAGCTTTCTTT. Full variable domain (missing parts from reference TRBV7-9 and TRBJ1-1): DTGVSQNPRHKITKRGQNVTFRCDPISEHNRLYWYRQTLGQGPEFLTYFQNEAQLEKSRLLSDRFSAERPKGSFSTLEIQRTEQGDSAMYLCASSHSTQGLTEAFFGQGTRLTVV.

V and J are TRBV30 and TRBJ1-4; D call uncertain. CDR1 and CDR2 from the germline V gene are GTSNPN and SVGIG (reference sequence). The V end lost 5 bases, the J end lost 8 bases, and 15 bases lay between the germline ends. CDR3 length equals 13 residues. CDR3 DNA sequence: TGTGCCTGGGCAGGAGGGCTAGGAGAAAAACTGTTTTTT. Its protein product is CAWAGGLGEKLFF. The whole variable domain, filled in from reference TRBV30 and TRBJ1-4, reads SQTIHQWPATLVQPVGSPLSLECTVEGTSNPNLYWYRQAAGRGLQLLFYSVGIGQISSEVPQNLSASRPQDRQFILSSKKLLLSDSGFYLCAWAGGLGEKLFFGSGTQLSVL.

The genes are TRBV5-6 and TRBJ2-2; a possible D gene is TRBD2 (6 bases). The V and J ends lost 6 bases and 3 bases respectively, with 18 bases between them. Germline V gene lookup returns CDR1 SGHDT and CDR2 YYEEEE. This CDR3 is built from 16 residues. The CDR3 nucleotides read TGTGCCAGCAACTCAAGGGAGGATTTAGACACCGGGGAGCTGTTTTTT. Translated, it gives CASNSREDLDTGELFF.

V gene TRBV7-9 combines with J gene TRBJ1-1, with D unclear. Trimming removed 5 bases at V and 0 bases at J, with 10 bases between. This CDR3 has 14 residues. Per germline, CDR1 SEHNR and CDR2 FQNEAQ (reference sequence). The CDR3 sequence is CASSPRAVNTEAFF. CDR3 DNA sequence: TGTGCCAGCAGCCCCCGAGCGGTGAACACTGAAGCTTTCTTT.

The gene calls are TRBV5-6 and TRBJ2-1; D gene uncertain. Germline V lookup: CDR1 SGHDT, CDR2 YYEEEE. Trimming removed 0 bases from V and 3 bases from J, with 4 bases in between. The CDR3 length is 13 residues. Written as DNA, the CDR3 is TGTGCCAGCAGCTTGGAGAGCTACAATGAGCAGTTCTTC. It specifies CASSLESYNEQFF.

This clone has a handful of counts. The V gene is TRBV27, the J gene TRBJ2-3, with D perhaps given as TRBD1 or TRBD2 (5 bases each). Trimming took 3 bases from V and 0 from J, leaving 19 bases between them. Germline V CDR1 and CDR2: MNHEY, SMNVEV (reference sequence). There are 18 residues in the CDR3. CDR3: CASSFLSFGGVSTDTQYF. DNA of the CDR3: TGTGCCAGCAGTTTCCTCTCGTTTGGGGGAGTTAGCACAGATACGCAGTATTTT.

The chain couples TRBV7-9 to TRBJ2-5; 9 bases are shared with TRBD1. CDR3 length: 14 residues. Unmatched junction bases numbered 4, after V lost 5 bases and J lost 3 bases. Germline V gene lookup returns CDR1 SEHNR and CDR2 FQNEAQ (reference sequence). In DNA form, the CDR3 reads TGTGCCAGCAGCATATGGACAGGGGAAGAGACCCAGTACTTC. It yields the protein CASSIWTGEETQYF.

V and J are TRBV18 and TRBJ1-2; D gene unclear. CDR3 length: 13 residues. Per germline, CDR1 KGHSH and CDR2 LQKENI. V was trimmed by 3 bases and J by 8 bases, leaving 13 bases between them. In DNA form, the CDR3 reads TGTGCCAGCTCACCCGGAGATGAACCGGGCTACACCTTC. Residues: CASSPGDEPGYTF.

This chain uses TRBV7-8 with TRBJ2-2, with TRBD1 matching over 8 bases. The V gene's germline CDR1 is SGHVS and CDR2 FQNEAQ. The J segment lost 5 bases and the V segment lost 2 bases, leaving 4 bases of the junction unmatched. The CDR3 consists of 15 residues. CDR3 bases: TGTGCCAGCAGCTTAACAGGGGGAAGGACCGGGGAGCTGTTTTTT. Protein: CASSLTGGRTGELFF. Based on the CDR3 plus reference TRBV7-8 and TRBJ2-2, the full variable domain is GAGVSQSPRYKVAKRGQDVALRCDPISGHVSLFWYQQALGQGPEFLTYFQNEAQLDKSGLPSDRFFAERPEGSVSTLKIQRTQQEDSAVYLCASSLTGGRTGELFFGEGSRLTVL.

The chain recombines TRBV9 with TRBJ2-3; the D is unclear. CDR1 and CDR2 (germline): SGDLS, YYNGEE. This CDR3 contains 12 residues. Trimming took off 3 bases at V and 6 bases at J, with 8 bases between the two ends. CDR3 sequence (DNA): TGTGCCAGCAGCGCCCGTCCGGATACGCAGTATTTT. Its protein is CASSARPDTQYF.

V is TRBV9 and J is TRBJ1-4; D is uncertain. The CDR3 spans 12 residues. V was clipped by 3 bases and J by 7 bases, with 7 bases between them. Germline CDR1 reads SGDLS; CDR2 reads YYNGEE. CDR3 region: CASSEKGEKLFF. The CDR3 bases are TGTGCCAGCAGCGAAAAAGGTGAAAAACTGTTTTTT.

The chain is built from TRBV7-8 and TRBJ2-1; D ambiguous. CDR1 is SGHVS and CDR2 is FQNEAQ in the germline V gene. Trimming pared 3 bases from V and 0 bases from J, leaving 15 bases between. The CDR3 totals 17 residues. This CDR3 is CASSFRNELLSYNEQFF. CDR3 nucleotide sequence: TGTGCCAGCAGCTTTCGTAACGAACTGCTCTCCTACAATGAGCAGTTCTTC.

This clone was counted at least ten times. The CDR3 reads CASSDSGPSTGELFF. In nucleotides, the CDR3 is TGTGCCAGCAGTGACTCTGGCCCTTCCACCGGGGAGCTGTTTTTT. V is TRBV6-4 and J is TRBJ2-2, with D unclear. V lost 0 bases to trimming and J lost 4 bases, with 9 bases between them. The CDR3 has 15 amino acids. Looked up from germline, CDR1 is MRHNA and CDR2 is SNTAGT.

The V call is TRBV6-1, the J call TRBJ2-5; no reliable D call. V was cut by 7 bases and J by 4 bases, with 10 bases left in between. The germline gives CDR1 MNHNS, CDR2 SASEGT. The CDR3 spans 12 residues. The CDR3 spells CASKIDGETQYF. For the CDR3, the DNA is TGTGCCAGCAAAATAGACGGAGAGACCCAGTACTTC.

This clone turned up a few times. The chain combines TRBV29-1 with TRBJ2-1; D might be TRBD2 (6 bases). The germline V gene encodes CDR1 SQVTM and CDR2 ANQGSEA. The CDR3 extends over 12 amino acids. CDR3 region: CIVRGMYNEQFF. In DNA form, the CDR3 reads TGCATCGTACGGGGGATGTACAATGAGCAGTTCTTC.

The J gene is TRBJ2-7, the V gene TRBV29-1, with 8 bases identical to TRBD1. Germline trimming cut 6 bases from V and 0 bases from J; bases unmatched to any gene: 4. The CDR3 totals 13 residues. CDR1 is SQVTM, CDR2 ANQGSEA, per germline. This CDR3 reads CSVATGDSYEQYF. The CDR3, as DNA: TGCAGCGTCGCGACAGGGGACTCCTACGAGCAGTACTTC.

V is TRBV30 and J is TRBJ1-2, with 7 bases aligning to TRBD1. Germline V gene sequence: CDR1 GTSNPN, CDR2 SVGIG (reference sequence). V lost 0 bases and J lost 7; bases outside the gene matches: 8. This CDR3 is built from 14 residues. CDR3 amino acids: CAWSVQGTLTGYTF. DNA for the CDR3: TGTGCCTGGAGTGTACAGGGGACACTTACTGGCTACACCTTC.

This rearrangement joins TRBV7-9 to TRBJ2-3; D ambiguous. CDR1 and CDR2 from the germline V gene are SEHNR and FQNEAQ (reference sequence). The V gene lost 5 bases and the J gene lost 2 bases, with 8 bases spanning the gap. CDR3 size: 13 residues. The CDR3 bases are TGTGCCAGCAGCCTGTGGTCCACAGATACGCAGTATTTT. Protein product: CASSLWSTDTQYF.